The following is a T cell receptor beta chain sequence with its context. This clonotype has a count of ten or more. This receptor's antigen is unknown. Base qualities are not at hand, and no much larger clone is one base apart. For repertoire sequencing, TCR beta CDR3 regions were amplified from RNA transcripts. HTBI primers and the Qiagen OneStep RT-PCR kit were used in a first-round RT-PCR, which was followed by a second-round multiplex PCR, size selection and purification. Libraries were sequenced on an Illumina HiSeq2000 using paired-end 100 bp reads. Turning to the authors' computational methods: SOAPnuke was used for read processing, and reads with adapters, uncalled bases, a mean Phred below 15, or no exact constant-primer or identifier match were discarded. COPE v1.2.5 was used to merge the high-quality paired reads. Each unique nucleotide sequence was defined as a clonotype, and clonotypes were aligned to IMGT TRB V, D and J references with MiTCR v1.1. The analysis was limited to V-J combinations with a frequency above 0.0001, which together covered about 99% of repertoires. For each V-J combination, a TCR clonal expansion and chaos score was defined as F50 clonal expansion divided by the chaos observed in the TCRdist matrix. Features were reduced by Welch's t-statistics and random forest to some 13 V-J combinations, which fed a naive Bayes classifier. Thyroid-blood repertoire similarity was quantified with the Morisita-Horn index. TCRdb redid the processing of the public reads, applying fastp at Q25 and MiXCR, and retained in-frame beta chains. Rows with a matching CDR3 protein are joined into one entry that keeps the most common DNA and genes. Here the V and J calls rest on TCRdb's processing, not on the authors' analysis. The sample records about 480,000 distinct CDR3 sequences, approximately 15% of which are singletons. The ten largest account for roughly 9.8% of the sample.

The data belong to a study of Graves' ophthalmopathy and Graves' hyperthyroidism (dated by TCRdb to between 2018 and 2020). With regard to the full study: Peripheral blood was collected before any treatment was given, at the time of initial diagnosis. An independent validation cohort comprised 18 to 20 hyperthyroidism patients and over 15 patients who later progressed from hyperthyroidism to ophthalmopathy. The study used signatures of the TCR beta repertoire to tell Graves' ophthalmopathy apart from Graves' hyperthyroidism and to predict which patients would progress to ophthalmopathy. Once sampling was done, hyperthyroidism patients were given methimazole at a starting dose of 30 mg daily, while ophthalmopathy patients were given high-dose intravenous methylprednisolone. To explore V-J signatures that distinguish ophthalmopathy from hyperthyroidism, a discovery set of under 110 patients was enrolled, made up of roughly 41 with ophthalmopathy and 57 with stable hyperthyroidism. In more than five hyperthyroidism patients, the T-cell repertoires found in thyroid tissue were compared with those found in blood. In total, approximately 140 blood samples were TCR-sequenced: 40 to 45 ophthalmopathy, some 72 hyperthyroidism and some 17 hyperthyroidism-to-ophthalmopathy patients. The 95 to 100 discovery patients were randomly divided into training and test sets at a 7:3 ratio. Findings and caveats that apply to the study as a whole: The 13-signature model separated ophthalmopathy from stable hyperthyroidism with approximately 90% sensitivity and 81.08% specificity in cross-validation, and 80%/75% in the test set. Most of the expanded thyroid clonotypes with a frequency above 0.001 were also detected in blood, and it was suggested that the thyroid immune response may be reflected by blood repertoires. Sample size was not predetermined statistically, and investigators were not blinded to group allocation. In validation, the model predicted ophthalmopathy progression with more than 55% sensitivity and about 73% specificity; more than ten predicted patients were CT-confirmed with GO in a median of 6.5 months.

Ophthalmopathy patients had moderately to severely active disease, Clinical Activity Score of at least 3, NOSPECS grade of at least 4, and disease duration under 3 months. Anyone with other autoimmune diseases, uncontrolled infections, pregnancy or lactation was excluded from the study. Clinical symptoms, serum thyroxine, TRAb, thyroid ultrasound and orbital computed tomography were used for diagnosis. PBMCs were isolated from around 10 ml of fresh peripheral blood by Ficoll-Paque density gradient centrifugation. Total RNA was extracted using Trizol reagent, and RNA quality was checked on an Agilent 2100 Bioanalyzer. Sequenced: blood. This TCR was sampled from a woman in her twenties or thirties with Graves' ophthalmopathy. Donor details come from another sample of the same person, matched by shared clones.

Here the CDR3 is given as CASSLGGSAQETQYF. The nucleotides read TGTGCCAGCAGCCTAGGCGGGAGTGCACAAGAGACCCAGTACTTC. In this chain, TRBV3-1 is recombined with TRBJ2-5; 7 bases in the junction line up with TRBD2. The germline V gene (reference sequence) gives CDR1 as LGHDT and CDR2 as YNNKEL. Ends trimmed: V by 4 bases, J by 2 bases; bases unmatched to a gene: 7. The CDR3 goes from the cysteine to the phenylalanine over 15 residues. This entry keeps only the CDR3 DNA: 45 bases, framed from base 1.